This paragraph covers one TCR beta chain sequence. No antigen is known for it. An end of the junction does not agree with germline; a read error may underlie this. The CDR3 runs 20 amino acids, cysteine and phenylalanine included. Just the 60-base CDR3 DNA is kept, in frame starting at base 1. Based on the germline V gene, the CDR1 and CDR2 sequences are MDHEN and SYDVKM. The CDR3 regions of human TCRbeta chains were subjected to immunosequencing. On the study's bioinformatics: TCRs in the repertoires were compared against a reference library of SARS-CoV-2-specific TCRs that had been generated with the MIRA antigen-specificity platform. Breadth was defined as the fraction of unique TCRs that were SARS-CoV-2-associated, and depth was defined as the fraction of total T cells that were SARS-CoV-2-associated. Using the MIRA data, each spike-specific TCR was assigned both to the spike region to which the TCR was reactive and to a CD4 or CD8 class. Log10-transformed breadth and depth values were compared by one-way ANOVA with Sidak's multiple comparisons tests. As stored in TCRdb, this immuneACCESS dataset retains in-frame rearrangements with V and J assigned. A fraction of the clones does not appear; measured against another copy, unresolved V genes explain less than half of the discrepancy, and the remainder lacks a known reason. The V and J calls and the clone size are those of that table, but D and trimming were determined from the DNA. The sample contains some 130,000 clones, roughly 85% of them found a single time. Over 15% of the sample is taken by the ten largest.

The data are from a study of T cell responses to AZD1222 COVID-19 vaccine (dated by TCRdb to about 2021). Notes on the research overall: A total of approximately 250 trial participants underwent TCR sequencing, of whom roughly 210 had received two doses of AZD1222 and around 26 had received two doses of the MenACWY control vaccine. Trial participants were enrolled by age into 18-55, 56-69 and 70-plus year subgroups, with about 150, 28 and 57 TCR-sequenced participants respectively. Findings and caveats that apply to the study as a whole: Because no day 14 peak-response samples were available, the repertoires could be characterized only after the peak T cell response. Nearly half of unique spike-specific TCRs reportedly recognized epitopes outside regions mutated in the B.1.351 and B.1.1.7 variants. Most participants were white British and females outnumbered males, and the authors suggested that clonal diversity may have been underestimated. After two AZD1222 doses, both the breadth and the depth of spike-specific TCRs were significantly higher than at day 0 and than in MenACWY recipients. Conclusions about previously exposed vaccinees were limited because only a handful of AZD1222 recipients were SARS-CoV-2 seropositive at baseline. The 56-69-year group was small, and its depth increase did not reach significance, likely because of low power. Vaccine-associated CD4 TCRs spanned the whole spike protein, with dominant responses in regions 160-218 and 743-854.

Interpreted using the paper, the time point label stands for: baseline before first vaccination. The sample's treatment or condition label, in plain terms: meningococcal conjugate vaccine given as trial control. Vaccinee samples were obtained from the UK trials COV001 and COV002, which included a single-blind randomized controlled phase 2/3 trial of AZD1222 (ChAdOx1 nCoV-19) in healthy adults. For TCRbeta chain sequencing, PBMC samples from trial participants were taken at day 0 and at day 28 after the second dose. The receptor's source is an adult in good health. Here the sequenced sample was peripheral blood, taken on day 0 of MenACWY control vaccination. This receptor chain uses TRBV28 and TRBJ1-5; the D gene assignment is ambiguous. DNA sequence: TGTGCCAGCAGTTTATCGGCGTTTAAGATGGGGTATAGCCGGAATCGGCCCCAGCATTTT. The resulting protein is CASSLSAFKMGYSRNRPQHF.